Described below is a single T cell receptor (beta chain) sequence and its context. This record belongs to a study of blood T cell repertoires in COVID-19. Authors' processing steps: Nucleated cell number was recorded as an estimate derived from reference gene primer amplification. Generated by immunoSEQ multiplex PCR, the TCRdb table keeps only in-frame clones and is missing some. V and J calls plus clone size are reproduced from that table; the DNA served to infer D and trimming. The sample lists roughly 410,000 clones, around 89% seen once, with approximately 1.5% in the top ten. This CDR3 contains 14 residues. Germline CDR1 MGHRA, CDR2 YSYEKL. Trimming stripped 5 bases from V and 0 bases from J, with 8 bases between.

This clonotype was obtained from a woman aged 40 to 50 with COVID-19, enrolled during active disease. The chain is built from TRBV4-1 and TRBJ1-5, with D uncertain. The material sequenced was peripheral blood. The CDR3 DNA follows: TGCGCCAGCAGCATGACACATAGCAATCAGCCCCAGCATTTT. The encoded protein is CASSMTHSNQPQHF.